The 15 T cell receptor beta chains reported below all come from one sample, sequenced in a study of naive and memory T cell subsets. Both TRBC1 and TRBC2 were covered by a beta constant-region primer of two equimolar oligonucleotides. MiXCR was run by TCRdb on the UMI-ligation and nested PCR reads, yielding one entry per CDR3 protein. The repertoire has tens of thousands of distinct CDR3 sequences, roughly 10% of them found once; the top ten carry roughly 18%. Sequenced: effector memory CD4+ T cells from blood. Subset denoted: effector memory, CD45RA- CD27-. The receptors stem from a human donor in good health.

The gene calls are TRBV2 and TRBJ1-1; D not resolved. V was pared by 5 bases and J by 0 bases, with 10 bases between. CDR3 size: 14 residues. The V gene's germline CDR1 is SNHLY and CDR2 FYNNEI. The CDR3 is CASSKEGMNTEAFF. The CDR3 DNA is TGTGCCAGCAGTAAGGAGGGTATGAACACTGAAGCTTTCTTT.

Ten or more counts support this clonotype. For the CDR3, the DNA is TGTGCCAGCAGGGTTAACTATGGGGGTGAAAAACTGTTTTTT. It translates to CASRVNYGGEKLFF. V usage is TRBV27 and J usage is TRBJ1-4; a weak D match, TRBD1 (5 bases). The CDR3 is 14 amino acids. Trimming left V 6 bases short and J 7 bases short, with 15 bases between. CDR1 MNHEY and CDR2 SMNVEV come from the germline V gene (reference sequence).

This clonotype occurred a few times. This sequence joins TRBV11-1 and TRBJ1-1, with D maybe TRBD1 (5 bases). This CDR3 is built from 12 residues. V lost 8 bases to trimming and J lost 2 bases, with 9 bases between them. Germline CDR1 SGHAT, CDR2 FQDESV (reference sequence). This CDR3 reads CASGAQNTEAFF. CDR3 DNA sequence: TGTGCCAGCGGGGCGCAAAACACTGAAGCTTTCTTT.

This clonotype was picked up many times. This chain connects TRBV12-3 or TRBV12-4 to TRBJ2-7; 8 bases align to TRBD2. This CDR3 is 16 amino acids long. V was clipped by 1 base and J by 3 bases; unmatched bases: 8. The CDR3 here is CASSLGYVAGNYEQYF. CDR3 DNA sequence: TGTGCCAGCAGTTTAGGGTACGTAGCGGGGAACTACGAGCAGTACTTC.

This clonotype is medium-sized in the sample. The J gene is TRBJ2-1, the V gene TRBV29-1; no clear D. The CDR3 has 12 amino acids. CDR1 is SQVTM, CDR2 ANQGSEA, per germline. V lost 2 bases to trimming and J lost 7 bases, with 9 bases between them. This CDR3 is CSVEWQFNEQFF. The CDR3 region has the DNA TGCAGCGTTGAATGGCAATTTAATGAGCAGTTCTTC.

This clonotype was seen ten or more times. The chain combines TRBV12-3 or TRBV12-4 with TRBJ2-1, with 12 bases aligning to TRBD2. The CDR3 sequence is 15 residues long. The J segment lost 8 bases and the V segment lost 5 bases, leaving 7 bases of the junction unmatched. The DNA of the CDR3 is TGTGCCAGCAGTGCGACTAGCGGGAGAGTCTATGAGCAGTTCTTC. Amino acid sequence: CASSATSGRVYEQFF.

The CDR3 loop reads CASTPPGTGAYEQYF. CDR3 DNA: TGTGCCAGCACCCCCCCCGGGACAGGCGCTTACGAGCAGTACTTC. The chain joins TRBV7-9 to TRBJ2-7, with 8 bases matching TRBD1. Germline-derived CDR1 and CDR2 are SEHNR and FQNEAQ (reference sequence). This CDR3 has 15 residues. Trimming took 7 bases from V and 4 from J; bases not matched to a gene: 12.

This clonotype was recorded a few times. V gene TRBV7-9 combines with J gene TRBJ1-1; 8 bases match TRBD1. This CDR3 region has 15 residues. Per the germline V gene, CDR1 is SEHNR and CDR2 is FQNEAQ (reference sequence). V was pared by 6 bases and J by 1 base, with 7 bases of the junction left unmatched. The CDR3 DNA is TGTGCCAGCAGTTTCGCAGGACAGGGGAACACTGAAGCTTTCTTT. Amino acid sequence: CASSFAGQGNTEAFF.

V gene TRBV7-2 combines with J gene TRBJ2-3, with a tentative D call TRBD2 (6 bases). V was trimmed by 2 bases and J by 2 bases, leaving 20 bases between them. Germline CDR1 and CDR2: SGHTA and FQGNSA. This CDR3 spans 18 amino acids. CDR3 bases: TGTGCCAGCAGCTTAACAATCACTAGCAGTTTTGACACAGATACGCAGTATTTT. Amino acid sequence: CASSLTITSSFDTDTQYF.

This clonotype was seen at least ten times. The chain uses TRBV4-1 and TRBJ2-1; tentative D call: TRBD1 (5 bases). Germline CDR1 MGHRA, CDR2 YSYEKL. Trimming took off 2 bases at V and 4 bases at J, with 15 bases between the two ends. The CDR3 consists of 16 residues. CDR3 amino acids: CASSQNWGRTYNEQFF. The CDR3 DNA sequence: TGCGCCAGCAGCCAAAATTGGGGCAGGACATACAATGAGCAGTTCTTC.

The sample holds a few counts of this clonotype. This rearrangement joins TRBV27 to TRBJ2-5; 14 bases are shared with TRBD2. Germline V gene data show CDR1 as MNHEY and CDR2 as SMNVEV (reference sequence). V lost 7 bases, J lost 5 bases, and 9 bases stayed unmatched. The CDR3 covers 16 residues. The DNA for the CDR3 is TGTGCCAGCAAACTAGGGGGACTAGCGGGAGTCGAGACCCAGTACTTC. Translation gives CASKLGGLAGVETQYF.

This clonotype was seen a handful of times. The chain uses TRBV7-2 and TRBJ1-1; 10 nucleotides match TRBD1. CDR1 is SGHTA, CDR2 FQGNSA, per germline. The length of the CDR3 is 13 residues. The ends lost 5 bases at V and 6 bases at J; junction bases unmatched: 3. This CDR3 reads CASSRDRGSEAFF. DNA of the CDR3: TGTGCCAGCAGCCGGGACAGGGGCTCTGAAGCTTTCTTT.

This clonotype showed up just a few times. V is TRBV5-8 and J is TRBJ1-1; D gene ambiguous. This CDR3 spans 15 amino acids. Per germline, CDR1 SGHTS and CDR2 YDEGEE. The V end was cut by 1 base, the J end by 1 base, with 11 bases between. The CDR3 here is CASSLRMSWNTEAFF. The CDR3 DNA is TGTGCCAGCAGCTTGAGGATGTCCTGGAACACTGAAGCTTTCTTT.

This clonotype was detected ten times or more. J is TRBJ2-1 and V is TRBV4-2; TRBD2 matches 7 bases. Germline-derived CDR1 and CDR2 are LGHNA and YNFKEQ. The CDR3 has 17 amino acids. The ends lost 1 base at V and 0 bases at J; junction bases unmatched: 6. CDR3 amino acids: CASSQGSGGSSYNEQFF. The CDR3 nucleotides are TGTGCCAGCAGCCAAGGGTCTGGCGGGAGCTCCTACAATGAGCAGTTCTTC.

This clonotype showed up many times. The CDR3: CASSYGGGGKTQYF. The CDR3 DNA reads TGTGCCAGCAGTTATGGGGGGGGTGGAAAGACCCAGTACTTC. This chain joins TRBV12-3 or TRBV12-4 and TRBJ2-5; 7 bases map to TRBD2. The CDR3 contains 14 residues. Unmatched junction bases numbered 8, after V lost 4 bases and J lost 6 bases.